These 22 T cell receptor beta chains share one sample of origin, sequenced in a study of T cells in Graves' hyperthyroidism and ophthalmopathy. The investigators amplified TCR beta CDR3 regions from RNA transcripts. With the HTBI primer set, the TCR CDR3 went through a first round of RT-PCR. TCRdb reanalysed the multiplex PCR reads using MiXCR and keeps one entry per CDR3 protein. The sample has about 380,000 distinct CDR3 sequences, about 13% seen once. The source material was blood. These receptors all come from a man aged 30 to 39 with Graves' hyperthyroidism that later progressed to Graves' ophthalmopathy.

This clonotype was seen more than once but under ten times. This chain links TRBV27 with TRBJ1-5; D remains unclear. Trimming stripped 8 bases from V and 0 bases from J, with 8 bases between. The V gene's germline CDR1 is MNHEY and CDR2 SMNVEV (reference sequence). The length of the CDR3 is 13 residues. CDR3 sequence (DNA): TGTGCCAGCGGACTTTATAGCAATCAGCCCCAGCATTTT. It specifies CASGLYSNQPQHF.

This clonotype occurred a few times. This rearrangement joins TRBV20-1 to TRBJ2-7; 8 nucleotides line up with TRBD1. Trimming removed 3 bases from V and 5 bases from J; junction bases left unmatched: 9. This CDR3 region has 14 residues. CDR1 and CDR2 (germline): DFQATT, SNEGSKA (reference sequence). The DNA of the CDR3 is TGCAGTGCTAGGCCGGCAACAGGGGGAAACGAGCAGTACTTC. It encodes CSARPATGGNEQYF.

This clonotype was seen repeatedly, ten times or more. The chain uses TRBV12-3 or TRBV12-4 and TRBJ1-2, with no clear D. Trimming removed 2 bases at V and 2 bases at J, with 6 bases between. The CDR3 is made up of 13 amino acids. CDR3 bases: TGTGCCAGCAGTTTACTGACGAACTATGGCTACACCTTC. It codes for CASSLLTNYGYTF.

This chain uses TRBV12-3 or TRBV12-4 with TRBJ2-2; D might be TRBD1 or TRBD2, each matching 6 bases. CDR3 length: 16 residues. The germline V and J ends were trimmed by 3 bases and 4 bases, with 15 bases remaining between them. The CDR3 DNA sequence: TGTGCCAGCAGTTTCCACACGGGGGCTCTCACCGGGGAGCTGTTTTTT. Its protein product is CASSFHTGALTGELFF.

This clonotype was found many times. This chain joins TRBV12-3 or TRBV12-4 and TRBJ2-3, with 11 bases fitting TRBD2. V trimming: 7 bases; J trimming: 6 bases; junction bases outside the gene matches: 9. The CDR3 is 15 amino acids. CDR3 sequence (DNA): TGTGCCAGCACCCCGACTAGCGGGGAATCCGATACGCAGTATTTT. It yields the protein CASTPTSGESDTQYF.

This clonotype occurred once. This chain connects TRBV10-1 to TRBJ2-1; 9 bases are a match to TRBD1. The CDR3 is 16 residues long. Germline V gene lookup returns CDR1 WNHNN and CDR2 SYGVQD (reference sequence). The J segment lost 1 base and the V segment lost 2 bases, leaving 3 bases of the junction unmatched. CDR3 nucleotide sequence: TGCGCCAGCAGTGAGCGAGGGACAGGGTCCTACAATGAGCAGTTCTTC. Translated: CASSERGTGSYNEQFF.

This clonotype was counted at least ten times. This chain joins TRBV9 and TRBJ2-7; 10 bases align to TRBD1. Germline V gene lookup returns CDR1 SGDLS and CDR2 YYNGEE. Trimming removed 0 bases from V and 3 bases from J; junction bases left unmatched: 6. The CDR3 loop spans 16 amino acids. CDR3 residues: CASSVEPGQGNYEQYF. The CDR3 DNA is TGTGCCAGCAGCGTAGAACCGGGACAGGGGAACTACGAGCAGTACTTC.

The V gene is TRBV7-9, the J gene TRBJ2-4; 8 positions agree with TRBD1. The J segment lost 4 bases and the V segment lost 2 bases, leaving 10 bases of the junction unmatched. CDR3 length equals 17 residues. Germline V gives CDR1 SEHNR, CDR2 FQNEAQ (reference sequence). The CDR3 DNA reads as TGTGCCAGCAGCTTATCGCAGGGGGCGGTTGGAAAAAACATTCAGTACTTC. Protein sequence: CASSLSQGAVGKNIQYF.

This clonotype showed up just a few times. This may be a read error, as it is one base from a much larger clone. CDR3: CATQGVHGGRNSNQPQHF. In DNA form, the CDR3 reads TGTGCCACCCAAGGTGTTCACGGGGGACGGAATAGCAATCAGCCCCAGCATTTT. This chain uses TRBV28 with TRBJ1-5; D is perhaps TRBD1 (5 bases). The CDR3 loop spans 18 amino acids. Per the germline V gene, CDR1 is MDHEN and CDR2 is SYDVKM. Trimming removed 10 bases from V and 0 bases from J, with 25 bases in between.

V and J are TRBV15 and TRBJ1-4; TRBD1 matches 9 bases. V lost 4 bases and J lost 7; bases outside the gene matches: 10. The CDR3 loop spans 16 amino acids. CDR1 is LNHNV, CDR2 YYDKDF, per germline (reference sequence). CDR3 amino acids: CATSTLLGQGREKLFF. The CDR3 region has the DNA TGTGCCACCAGCACCTTATTGGGACAGGGACGTGAAAAACTGTTTTTT.

This clonotype was counted many times. V is TRBV7-2 and J is TRBJ2-1, with D perhaps assigned TRBD1 or TRBD2 (5 bases each). The CDR3 covers 13 residues. V was clipped by 5 bases and J by 8 bases, with 13 bases between them. From germline, CDR1 is SGHTA and CDR2 FQGNSA. The CDR3 DNA follows: TGTGCCAGCAGCAAAGAGGGGCCCGATGAGCAGTTCTTC. This sequence encodes CASSKEGPDEQFF. The full variable domain, rest sourced from reference TRBV7-2 and TRBJ2-1, is GAGVSQSPSNKVTEKGKDVELRCDPISGHTALYWYRQSLGQGLEFLIYFQGNSAPDKSGLPSDRFSAERTGGSVSTLTIQRTQQEDSAVYLCASSKEGPDEQFFGPGTRLTVL.

This clonotype showed up many times. This chain connects TRBV28 to TRBJ1-6; TRBD1 matches at 9 bases. V was clipped by 6 bases and J by 9 bases; unmatched bases: 6. Germline V gene sequence: CDR1 MDHEN, CDR2 SYDVKM. This CDR3 spans 14 amino acids. Here the CDR3 reads CASSWTGETSPLHF. In DNA, the CDR3 is TGTGCCAGCAGCTGGACAGGGGAAACTTCACCCCTCCACTTT. The variable domain in full, completed from reference TRBV28 and TRBJ1-6, reads DVKVTQSSRYLVKRTGEKVFLECVQDMDHENMFWYRQDPGLGLRLIYFSYDVKMKEKGDIPEGYSVSREKKERFSLILESASTNQTSMYLCASSWTGETSPLHFGNGTRLTVT.

This clonotype turned up a few times. The chain is built from TRBV24-1 and TRBJ1-2; D is possibly TRBD1 (5 bases). This CDR3 is built from 15 residues. The V and J ends lost 2 bases and 4 bases respectively, with 13 bases between them. Germline CDR1 and CDR2: KGHDR and SFDVKD. The CDR3 reads CATSDSGVGSYGYTF. The CDR3 bases are TGTGCCACCAGTGATTCGGGGGTAGGGAGCTATGGCTACACCTTC.

The chain combines TRBV27 with TRBJ1-6; 10 nucleotides match TRBD1. Germline V gives CDR1 MNHEY, CDR2 SMNVEV (reference sequence). The CDR3 loop spans 14 amino acids. V was clipped by 6 bases and J by 11 bases; unmatched bases: 7. CDR3 sequence (DNA): TGTGCCAGCAGCGGGACAGGGGCGGGTACACCCCTCCACTTT. Translated, it gives CASSGTGAGTPLHF.

The V call is TRBV19, the J call TRBJ2-1; TRBD2 matches 13 bases. CDR1 is LNHDA and CDR2 is SQIVND in the germline V gene (reference sequence). Unmatched junction bases numbered 4, after V lost 6 bases and J lost 8 bases. This CDR3 spans 14 amino acids. The CDR3 is CASSGTSGVYEQFF. The DNA for the CDR3 is TGTGCCAGTAGCGGGACTAGCGGGGTCTATGAGCAGTTCTTC.

This clonotype was seen at least ten times. This rearrangement joins TRBV3-1 to TRBJ1-5; D unresolved. The CDR3 runs to 13 residues. V lost 0 bases and J lost 7, with 7 bases in between. The V gene's germline CDR1 is LGHDT and CDR2 YNNKEL (reference sequence). This chain's CDR3 is CASSQDLTQPQHF. Here the CDR3 DNA reads TGTGCCAGCAGCCAAGATCTCACCCAGCCCCAGCATTTT. Full variable domain (missing parts from reference TRBV3-1 and TRBJ1-5): DTAVSQTPKYLVTQMGNDKSIKCEQNLGHDTMYWYKQDSKKFLKIMFSYNNKELIINETVPNRFSPKSPDKAHLNLHINSLELGDSAVYFCASSQDLTQPQHFGDGTRLSIL.

This chain uses TRBV30 with TRBJ1-6; 8 positions match TRBD1. V lost 0 bases to trimming and J lost 9 bases; unmatched junction nucleotides: 10. This CDR3 is built from 16 residues. Germline V gene data show CDR1 as GTSNPN and CDR2 as SVGIG (reference sequence). The CDR3 sequence is CAWSVPQRQGSSPLHF. The CDR3 nucleotides read TGTGCCTGGAGTGTACCCCAGAGACAGGGGAGTTCACCCCTCCACTTT.

In this sample, this clonotype turned up once. The chain combines TRBV11-2 with TRBJ2-7; D gene ambiguous. Germline CDR1 SGHAT, CDR2 FQNNGV. The CDR3 has 14 amino acids. V dropped 2 bases and J dropped 2 bases, with 10 bases sitting between them. CDR3 region: CASSLLADPYEQYF. The CDR3 DNA is TGTGCCAGCAGCTTATTGGCGGACCCCTACGAGCAGTACTTC.

This clonotype has ten or more counts. CDR3 coding DNA: TGTGCCAGCAGAAACAATTATCGAGAGACCCAGTACTTC. Its translation is CASRNNYRETQYF. The gene calls are TRBV28 and TRBJ2-5; no clear D gene. The CDR3 spans 13 residues. The V end lost 6 bases, the J end lost 4 bases, and 12 bases lay between the germline ends. In germline, CDR1 is MDHEN, CDR2 SYDVKM.

A word on this clonotype: This may be a read error, as it is one base from a much larger clone. The genes are TRBV24-1 and TRBJ2-3; maybe TRBD1 (5 bases). The V gene lost 8 bases and the J gene lost 4 bases, with 12 bases spanning the gap. Germline lookup yields CDR1 KGHDR and CDR2 SFDVKD. CDR3 length equals 13 residues. CDR3 amino acids: CATKGSRPDTQYF. CDR3 sequence (DNA): TGTGCCACCAAGGGGTCTCGCCCAGATACGCAGTATTTT.

This clonotype showed up many times. This chain uses TRBV5-1 with TRBJ1-2; maybe TRBD1 (6 bases). CDR1 and CDR2 from the germline V gene are SGHRS and YFSETQ. This CDR3 spans 14 amino acids. V was cut by 0 bases and J by 4 bases, with 10 bases left in between. The CDR3 DNA reads as TGCGCCAGCAGCTTGGAGTGGGGGCCCTATGGCTACACCTTC. It specifies CASSLEWGPYGYTF.

This clonotype came up a few times. The V and J genes are TRBV7-9 and TRBJ2-3, with TRBD2 matching 8 bases. The CDR3 spans 19 residues. The trim removed 4 bases at V and 1 base at J, leaving 16 bases unmatched. CDR1 is SEHNR and CDR2 is FQNEAQ in the germline V gene (reference sequence). The CDR3 bases are TGTGCCAGCAGCTCAGAAGGTAGCGGGGTCTTCCGCGGCACAGATACGCAGTATTTT. As protein: CASSSEGSGVFRGTDTQYF.